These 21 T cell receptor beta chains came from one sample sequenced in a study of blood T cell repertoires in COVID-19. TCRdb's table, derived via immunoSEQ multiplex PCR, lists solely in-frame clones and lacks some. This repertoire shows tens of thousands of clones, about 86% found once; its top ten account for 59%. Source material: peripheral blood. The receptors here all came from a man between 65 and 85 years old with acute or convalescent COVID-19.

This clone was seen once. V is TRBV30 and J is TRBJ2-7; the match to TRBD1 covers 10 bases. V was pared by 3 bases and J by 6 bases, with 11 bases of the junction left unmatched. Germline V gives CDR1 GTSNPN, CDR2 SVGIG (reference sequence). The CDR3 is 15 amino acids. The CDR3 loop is CAWRPGDRGLVEQYF. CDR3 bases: TGTGCCTGGAGGCCCGGGGACAGGGGTTTGGTCGAGCAGTACTTC. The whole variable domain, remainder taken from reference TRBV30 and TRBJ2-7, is SQTIHQWPATLVQPVGSPLSLECTVEGTSNPNLYWYRQAAGRGLQLLFYSVGIGQISSEVPQNLSASRPQDRQFILSSKKLLLSDSGFYLCAWRPGDRGLVEQYFGPGTRLTVT.

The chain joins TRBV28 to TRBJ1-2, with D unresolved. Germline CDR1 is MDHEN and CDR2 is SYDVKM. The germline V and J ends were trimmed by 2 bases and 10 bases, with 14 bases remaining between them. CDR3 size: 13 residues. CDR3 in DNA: TGTGCCAGCAGTTTAAGCTGGCCGCGGGTCTACACCTTC. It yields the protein CASSLSWPRVYTF.

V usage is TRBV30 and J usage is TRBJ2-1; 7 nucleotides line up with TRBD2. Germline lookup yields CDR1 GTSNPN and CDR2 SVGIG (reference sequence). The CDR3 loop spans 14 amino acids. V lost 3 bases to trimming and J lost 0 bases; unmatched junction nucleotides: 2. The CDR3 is CAWRWTSSYNEQFF. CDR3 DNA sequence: TGTGCCTGGAGGTGGACTAGCTCCTACAATGAGCAGTTCTTC. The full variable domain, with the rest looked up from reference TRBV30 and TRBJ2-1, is SQTIHQWPATLVQPVGSPLSLECTVEGTSNPNLYWYRQAAGRGLQLLFYSVGIGQISSEVPQNLSASRPQDRQFILSSKKLLLSDSGFYLCAWRWTSSYNEQFFGPGTRLTVL.

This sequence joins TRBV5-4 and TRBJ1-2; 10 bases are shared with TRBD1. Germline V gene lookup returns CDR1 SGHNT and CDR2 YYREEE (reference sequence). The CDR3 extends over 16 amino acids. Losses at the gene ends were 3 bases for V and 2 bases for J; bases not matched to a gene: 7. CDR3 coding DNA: TGTGCCAGCAGCTCCGCGACAGGGGGCCTGAACTATGGCTACACCTTC. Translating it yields CASSSATGGLNYGYTF.

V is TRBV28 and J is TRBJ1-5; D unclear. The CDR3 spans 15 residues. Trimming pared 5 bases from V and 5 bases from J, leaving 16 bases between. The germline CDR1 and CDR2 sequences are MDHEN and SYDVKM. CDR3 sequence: CASSPTTFGDQPQHF. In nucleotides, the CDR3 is TGTGCCAGCAGTCCGACGACATTCGGGGATCAGCCCCAGCATTTT.

The CDR3 reads CASSLGPLSKSRGSEQFF. CDR3 nucleotides: TGTGCCAGCAGCTTAGGCCCCCTTTCGAAGAGTCGAGGTAGTGAGCAGTTCTTC. The J gene is TRBJ2-1, the V gene TRBV7-9; D gene ambiguous. Germline V gene lookup returns CDR1 SEHNR and CDR2 FQNEAQ (reference sequence). The CDR3 consists of 18 residues. V lost 1 base, J lost 9 bases, and 25 bases lay in between.

CDR3 bases: TGTGCCAGCAGCCAAGTTTCGGCGGGGGGGGGCACAGATACGCAGTATTTT. Encoded protein: CASSQVSAGGGTDTQYF. V gene TRBV14 combines with J gene TRBJ2-3, with 9 nucleotides matching TRBD2. The CDR3 sequence is 17 residues long. Germline CDR1 reads SGHDN; CDR2 reads FVKESK. V was clipped by 1 base and J by 1 base; unmatched bases: 6.

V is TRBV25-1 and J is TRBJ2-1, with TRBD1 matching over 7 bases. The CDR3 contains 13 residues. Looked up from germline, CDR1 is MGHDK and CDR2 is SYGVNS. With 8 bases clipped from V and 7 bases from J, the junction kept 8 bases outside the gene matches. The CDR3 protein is CASGPGQRNEQFF. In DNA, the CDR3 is TGTGCCAGCGGACCGGGACAGAGGAATGAGCAGTTCTTC.

Written as DNA, the CDR3 is TGTGCCAGCAGTCCCCGGGGGTACAATGAGCAGTTCTTC. It codes for CASSPRGYNEQFF. The chain is built from TRBV27 and TRBJ2-1; D is possibly TRBD2 (6 bases). V gave up 5 bases and J gave up 4 bases, with 9 bases separating them. This CDR3 comprises 13 residues. In germline, CDR1 is MNHEY, CDR2 SMNVEV (reference sequence).

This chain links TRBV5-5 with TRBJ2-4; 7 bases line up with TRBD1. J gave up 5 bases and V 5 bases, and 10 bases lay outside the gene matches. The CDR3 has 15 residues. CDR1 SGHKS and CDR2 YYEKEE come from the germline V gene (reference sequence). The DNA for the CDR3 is TGTGCCAGCAGTCCGATGGGACAGTCCCAAAACATTCAGTACTTC. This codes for CASSPMGQSQNIQYF. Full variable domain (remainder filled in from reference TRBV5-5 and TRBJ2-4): DAGVTQSPTHLIKTRGQQVTLRCSPISGHKSVSWYQQVLGQGPQFIFQYYEKEERGRGNFPDRFSARQFPNYSSELNVNALLLGDSALYLCASSPMGQSQNIQYFGAGTRLSVL.

CDR3 sequence: CASSSGLYGYTF. Here the CDR3 DNA reads TGTGCCAGCAGTTCAGGGCTCTATGGCTACACCTTC. This chain links TRBV12-3 or TRBV12-4 with TRBJ1-2, with a weak D call TRBD1 (5 bases). The CDR3 spans 12 residues. The V gene lost 4 bases and the J gene lost 4 bases, with 7 bases spanning the gap.

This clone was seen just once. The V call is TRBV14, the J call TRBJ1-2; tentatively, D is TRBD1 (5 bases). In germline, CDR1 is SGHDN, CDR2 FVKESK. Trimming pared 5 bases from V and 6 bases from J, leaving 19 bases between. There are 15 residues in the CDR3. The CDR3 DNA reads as TGTGCCAGCAGCGCGACGGGACCGGGGGTCGATGGCTACACCTTC. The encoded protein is CASSATGPGVDGYTF.

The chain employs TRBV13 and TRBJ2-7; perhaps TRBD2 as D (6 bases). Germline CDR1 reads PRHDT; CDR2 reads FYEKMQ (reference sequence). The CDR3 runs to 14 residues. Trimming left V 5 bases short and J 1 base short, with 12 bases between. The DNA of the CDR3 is TGTGCCAGCAGCCTTCCCGGAGGGTCCTACGAGCAGTACTTC. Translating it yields CASSLPGGSYEQYF.

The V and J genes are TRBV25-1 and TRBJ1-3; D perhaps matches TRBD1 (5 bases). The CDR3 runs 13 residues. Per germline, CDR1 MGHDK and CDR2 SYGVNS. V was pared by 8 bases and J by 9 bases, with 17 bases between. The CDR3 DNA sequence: TGTGCCAGCGGCGAGACGGGGGGAGGCACCATATATTTT. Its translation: CASGETGGGTIYF.

In nucleotides, the CDR3 is TGTGCCAGCAGCCTCGGAGATACGCAGTATTTT. Its protein product is CASSLGDTQYF. The J gene is TRBJ2-3, the V gene TRBV14; D unclear. This CDR3 spans 11 amino acids. Germline V gene sequence: CDR1 SGHDN, CDR2 FVKESK. V was pared by 4 bases and J by 5 bases, with 4 bases between.

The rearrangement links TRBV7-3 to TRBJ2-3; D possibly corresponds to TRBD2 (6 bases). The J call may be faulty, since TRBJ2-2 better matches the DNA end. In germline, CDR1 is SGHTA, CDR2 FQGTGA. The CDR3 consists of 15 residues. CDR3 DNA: TGTGCCAGCAGCTTGGGACTTGCGGGGCCAGATACGCTGTTTTTT. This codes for CASSLGLAGPDTLFF.

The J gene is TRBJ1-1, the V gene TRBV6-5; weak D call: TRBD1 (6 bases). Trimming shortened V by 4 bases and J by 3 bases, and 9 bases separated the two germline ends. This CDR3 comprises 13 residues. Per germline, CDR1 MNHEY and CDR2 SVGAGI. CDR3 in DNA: TGTGCCAGCAGTTGGGACACCTACACTGAAGCTTTCTTT. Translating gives CASSWDTYTEAFF.

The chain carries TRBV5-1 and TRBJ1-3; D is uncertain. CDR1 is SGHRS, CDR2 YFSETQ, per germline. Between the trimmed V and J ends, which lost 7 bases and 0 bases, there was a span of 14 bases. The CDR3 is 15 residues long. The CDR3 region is CASALSSFSGNTIYF. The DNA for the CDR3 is TGCGCCAGCGCCCTTTCAAGCTTCTCTGGAAACACCATATATTTT. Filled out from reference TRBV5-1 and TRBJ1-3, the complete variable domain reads KAGVTQTPRYLIKTRGQQVTLSCSPISGHRSVSWYQQTPGQGLQFLFEYFSETQRNKGNFPGRFSGRQFSNSRSEMNVSTLELGDSALYLCASALSSFSGNTIYFGEGSWLTVV.

The CDR3 DNA is TGTGCCAGCAGTTACCAGACAGGGGGGAATGAAAAACTGTTTTTT. It encodes CASSYQTGGNEKLFF. This chain uses TRBV6-6 with TRBJ1-4, with 9 bases aligning to TRBD1. Trimming at V came to 2 bases and at J to 5 bases, leaving 3 bases not matched to a gene. Germline lookup yields CDR1 MNHNY and CDR2 SVGAGI (reference sequence). The length of the CDR3 is 15 residues.

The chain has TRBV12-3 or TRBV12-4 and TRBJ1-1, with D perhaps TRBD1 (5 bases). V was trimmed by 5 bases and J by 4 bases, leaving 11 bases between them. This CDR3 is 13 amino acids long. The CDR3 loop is CASSPWGGTEAFF. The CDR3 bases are TGTGCCAGCAGTCCCTGGGGCGGCACTGAAGCTTTCTTT.

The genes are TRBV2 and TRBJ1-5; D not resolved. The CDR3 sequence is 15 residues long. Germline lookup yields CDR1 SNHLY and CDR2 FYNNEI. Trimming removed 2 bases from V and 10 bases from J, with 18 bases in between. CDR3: CASSEFLSDIFPQHF. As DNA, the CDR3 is TGTGCCAGCAGTGAATTTCTATCAGACATTTTCCCCCAGCATTTT.